What follows is one T cell receptor (beta chain) and its context. The CDR3 covers 14 residues. V dropped 7 bases and J dropped 7; count of bases not matched to a gene: 10. Looked up from germline, CDR1 is MNHEY and CDR2 is SVGAGI. This sample stems from a study of blood T cell repertoires in COVID-19. Study information: COVID-19 samples, acute and convalescent, were from the United States, Italy and Spain. Sources were T cells, B-cell-depleted T cells, or PBMCs; the material itself was cDNA or gDNA.

Authors' data handling: From reference gene primer amplification, estimates of nucleated cell counts were derived. Profiling relied on immunoSEQ multiplex PCR, and the TCRdb table lists in-frame clones only, not all of them. That table is the source of V, J and clone size, and D and trimming were worked out from the DNA. Here the sample spans around 200,000 clones, 83% being singletons. Source material: peripheral blood. This chain uses TRBV6-5 with TRBJ1-2, with 9 bases matching TRBD1. This sequence originates from a middle-aged man with active or convalescent COVID-19. The CDR3 reads CASTQGAGSGGYTF. The CDR3, as DNA: TGTGCCAGCACACAGGGGGCTGGGTCGGGTGGCTACACCTTC.